Each of the 8 T cell receptor beta chains below was sequenced from the same sample in a study of blood T cell repertoires in COVID-19. The protocol was immunoSEQ multiplex PCR, while the TCRdb copy is restricted to in-frame clones and leaves out a portion. There are some 190,000 clones in the sample; under 90% occur only once, and roughly 18% lies in the top ten. Sequenced: peripheral blood. These receptors all come from a person aged 65-85 years with COVID-19, enrolled during active disease.

CDR3 in DNA: TGTGCCAGCAGCCCCGGTGATAGCGGGGGAACCGGGGAGCTGTTTTTT. Its protein product is CASSPGDSGGTGELFF. This chain uses TRBV6-2 or TRBV6-3 with TRBJ2-2; 9 bases are shared with TRBD2. The V gene end was trimmed by 6 bases and the J gene end by 5 bases; junction bases not matched to a gene: 10. From germline, CDR1 is MNHEY and CDR2 SVGEGT. The CDR3 has 16 amino acids.

The V call is TRBV4-3, the J call TRBJ2-1; 11 nucleotides align to TRBD2. The germline V gene encodes CDR1 LGHNA and CDR2 YSLEER. V lost 6 bases to trimming and J lost 7 bases; unmatched junction nucleotides: 5. The CDR3 runs to 14 residues. Here the CDR3 reads CASRKLAGENEQFF. DNA for the CDR3: TGCGCCAGCAGGAAACTAGCGGGAGAAAATGAGCAGTTCTTC.

The chain couples TRBV6-5 to TRBJ1-5, with D unresolved. The CDR3 totals 13 residues. Trimming pared 4 bases from V and 0 bases from J, leaving 4 bases between. Germline CDR1 reads MNHEY; CDR2 reads SVGAGI. The CDR3 nucleotides are TGTGCCAGCAGTTCAGTTAGCAATCAGCCCCAGCATTTT. Translation: CASSSVSNQPQHF.

The chain employs TRBV29-1 and TRBJ1-2, with TRBD1 matching 7 bases. The CDR3 consists of 12 residues. Losses at the gene ends were 6 bases for V and 6 bases for J; bases not matched to a gene: 7. CDR1 and CDR2 from the germline V gene are SQVTM and ANQGSEA. The CDR3 DNA reads as TGCAGCGTCCCCACAGGGGTCCATGGCTACACCTTC. Translated: CSVPTGVHGYTF.

The chain uses TRBV7-2 and TRBJ2-6, with 7 bases identical to TRBD2. V was clipped by 5 bases and J by 4 bases; unmatched bases: 5. The germline V gene encodes CDR1 SGHTA and CDR2 FQGNSA. This CDR3 is 15 amino acids long. CDR3 in amino acids: CASSPRGSGANVLTF. CDR3 DNA: TGTGCCAGCAGCCCGCGGGGGTCAGGGGCCAACGTCCTGACTTTC.

The genes are TRBV14 and TRBJ1-2; 7 bases are shared with TRBD1. Germline lookup yields CDR1 SGHDN and CDR2 FVKESK. The CDR3 totals 14 residues. The ends lost 6 bases at V and 1 base at J; junction bases unmatched: 5. The CDR3 region is CASRGDSGNYGYTF. The CDR3 DNA reads TGTGCCAGCAGGGGGGACAGCGGTAACTATGGCTACACCTTC.

The chain links TRBV5-8 to TRBJ2-7; TRBD1 matches at 10 bases. The junction had 5 bases not matched to a gene; V was cut back by 0 bases and J by 5 bases. Germline loops: CDR1 SGHTS, CDR2 YDEGEE. CDR3 length: 15 residues. The CDR3 is CASSLVVTGGDEQYF. The CDR3 nucleotides read TGTGCCAGCAGCTTGGTAGTGACAGGGGGCGACGAGCAGTACTTC. Using reference TRBV5-8 and TRBJ2-7 for the parts outside the CDR3, the full variable domain is EAGVTQSPTHLIKTRGQQATLRCSPISGHTSVYWYQQALGLGLQFLLWYDEGEERNRGNFPPRFSGRQFPNYSSELNVNALELEDSALYLCASSLVVTGGDEQYFGPGTRLTVT.

The sample holds one count of this clone. The chain uses TRBV6-2 or TRBV6-3 and TRBJ2-7; D possibly corresponds to TRBD1 (5 bases). Germline CDR1 is MNHEY and CDR2 is SVGEGT. Trimming took off 6 bases at V and 3 bases at J, with 9 bases between the two ends. CDR3 size: 12 residues. CDR3 in amino acids: CASSLTGYEQYF. CDR3 DNA: TGTGCCAGCAGCTTAACAGGCTACGAGCAGTACTTC.